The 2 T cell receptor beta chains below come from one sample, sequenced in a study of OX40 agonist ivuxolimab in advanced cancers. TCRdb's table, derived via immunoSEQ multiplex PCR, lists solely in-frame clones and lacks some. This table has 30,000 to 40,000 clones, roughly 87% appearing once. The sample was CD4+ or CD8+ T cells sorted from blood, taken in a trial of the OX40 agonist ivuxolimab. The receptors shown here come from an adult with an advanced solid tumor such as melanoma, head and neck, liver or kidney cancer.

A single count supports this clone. The CDR3 protein is CASMDHSGANVLTF. The DNA of the CDR3 is TGTGCCAGTATGGATCACTCTGGGGCCAACGTCCTGACTTTC. The chain is built from TRBV19 and TRBJ2-6; D remains unclear. Germline loops: CDR1 LNHDA, CDR2 SQIVND (reference sequence). The CDR3 totals 14 residues. Trimming left V 7 bases short and J 0 bases short, with 7 bases between.

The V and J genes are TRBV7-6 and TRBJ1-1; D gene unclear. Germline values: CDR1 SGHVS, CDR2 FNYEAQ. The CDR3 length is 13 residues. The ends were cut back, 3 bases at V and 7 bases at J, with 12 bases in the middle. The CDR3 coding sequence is TGTGCCAGCAGCTTGAACAGCTTCGATGAAGCTTTCTTT. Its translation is CASSLNSFDEAFF.